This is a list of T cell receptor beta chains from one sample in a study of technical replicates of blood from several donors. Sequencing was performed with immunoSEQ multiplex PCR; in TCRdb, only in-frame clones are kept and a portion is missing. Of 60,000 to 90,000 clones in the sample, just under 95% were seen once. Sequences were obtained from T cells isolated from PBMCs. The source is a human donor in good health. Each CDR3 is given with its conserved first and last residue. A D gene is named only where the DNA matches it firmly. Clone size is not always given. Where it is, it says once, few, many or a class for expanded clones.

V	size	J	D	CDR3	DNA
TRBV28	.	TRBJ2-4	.	CASSSPPGKNIQYF	TGTGCCAGCAGCTCCCCCCCGGGCAAAAACATTCAGTACTTC
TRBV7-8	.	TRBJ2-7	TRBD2	CASSTPPAGGHEQYF	TGTGCCAGCAGCACCCCCCCGGCGGGGGGCCACGAGCAGTACTTC
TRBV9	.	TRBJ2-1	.	CASSVGAYNEQFF	TGTGCCAGCAGCGTCGGGGCCTACAATGAGCAGTTCTTC
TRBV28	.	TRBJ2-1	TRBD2	CASSFLTRLAGDGLHEQFF	TGTGCCAGCAGTTTTCTCACCCGACTAGCGGGAGATGGTTTGCATGAGCAGTTCTTC
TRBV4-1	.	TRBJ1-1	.	CASSQGGHTEAFF	TGCGCCAGCAGCCAGGGGGGGCATACTGAAGCTTTCTTT
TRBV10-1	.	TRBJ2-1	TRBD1	CASSDGPGQGLDNEQFF	TGCGCCAGCAGTGACGGACCGGGACAGGGGCTTGACAATGAGCAGTTCTTC
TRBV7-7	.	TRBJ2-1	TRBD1	CASSFRDRGDEQFF	TGTGCCAGCAGCTTCCGGGACAGGGGCGATGAGCAGTTCTTC
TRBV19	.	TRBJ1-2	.	CASSIDGGLERGYTF	TGTGCCAGTAGTATAGATGGGGGACTTGAGCGAGGCTACACCTTC
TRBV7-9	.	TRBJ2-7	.	CASSLVSGAPYEQYF	TGTGCCAGCAGCTTAGTATCAGGGGCCCCCTACGAGCAGTACTTC
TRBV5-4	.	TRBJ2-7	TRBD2	CASSPSGLAYEQYF	TGTGCCAGCAGCCCCTCGGGACTAGCCTACGAGCAGTACTTC
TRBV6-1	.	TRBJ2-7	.	CASYSGNEQYF	TGTGCCAGCTACTCAGGTAACGAGCAGTACTTC
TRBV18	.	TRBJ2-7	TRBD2	CASSPSLGTSGRNYEQYF	TGTGCCAGCTCACCATCCTTGGGGACTAGCGGGAGGAACTACGAGCAGTACTTC
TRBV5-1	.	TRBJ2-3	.	CASSRRELRDDTQYF	TGCGCCAGCAGCCGCCGGGAGTTAAGGGACGATACGCAGTATTTT
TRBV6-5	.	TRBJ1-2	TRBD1	CASSYPLPTGGAGYTF	TGTGCCAGCAGTTACCCCCTCCCTACAGGGGGCGCGGGCTACACCTTC
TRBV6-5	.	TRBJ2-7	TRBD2	CASSYVYASGKYEQYF	TGTGCCAGCAGTTACGTTTATGCTAGCGGGAAATACGAGCAGTACTTC
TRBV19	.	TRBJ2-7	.	CASSPTFPPYEQYF	TGTGCCAGTAGTCCAACATTTCCCCCCTACGAGCAGTACTTC
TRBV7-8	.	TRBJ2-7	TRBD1	CASSSRWRDRLYEQYF	TGTGCCAGCAGCTCCCGATGGAGGGACAGGCTCTACGAGCAGTACTTC
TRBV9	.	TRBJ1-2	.	CASSDSNREGGDDGYTF	TGTGCCAGCAGCGACTCAAACAGGGAGGGGGGTGATGATGGCTACACCTTC
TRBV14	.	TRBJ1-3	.	CASSFTGQPGGTIYF	TGTGCCAGCAGCTTTACGGGGCAGCCGGGAGGCACCATATATTTT
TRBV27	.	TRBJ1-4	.	CASRMGHYEKLFF	TGTGCCAGCAGGATGGGACATTATGAAAAACTGTTTTTT
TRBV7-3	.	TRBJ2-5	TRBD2	CASSISSGPEETQYF	TGTGCCAGCAGCATCTCTAGCGGACCTGAAGAGACCCAGTACTTC
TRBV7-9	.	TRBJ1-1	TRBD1	CASSGTGWADTEAFF	TGTGCCAGCTCGGGGACAGGATGGGCGGACACTGAAGCTTTCTTT
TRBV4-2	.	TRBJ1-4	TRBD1	CASSQRQGAIGKLFF	TGTGCCAGCAGCCAACGACAGGGGGCAATCGGAAAACTGTTTTTT
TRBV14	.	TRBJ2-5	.	CASSQGYGETQYF	TGTGCCAGCAGCCAAGGTTACGGGGAGACCCAGTACTTC
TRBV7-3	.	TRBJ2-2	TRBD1	CASSRDSTGELFF	TGTGCCAGCAGCCGGGACAGCACCGGGGAGCTGTTTTTT
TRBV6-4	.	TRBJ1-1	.	CASSLDWNTEAFF	TGTGCCAGCAGTTTAGACTGGAACACTGAAGCTTTCTTT
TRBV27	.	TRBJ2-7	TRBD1	CASSFRGLRFTYEQYF	TGTGCCAGCAGTTTCAGGGGGCTACGGTTCACCTACGAGCAGTACTTC
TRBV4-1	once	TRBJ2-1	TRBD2	CASSQFAKGSGSINEQFF	TGCGCCAGCAGCCAATTCGCTAAGGGTAGCGGGAGTATCAATGAGCAGTTCTTC